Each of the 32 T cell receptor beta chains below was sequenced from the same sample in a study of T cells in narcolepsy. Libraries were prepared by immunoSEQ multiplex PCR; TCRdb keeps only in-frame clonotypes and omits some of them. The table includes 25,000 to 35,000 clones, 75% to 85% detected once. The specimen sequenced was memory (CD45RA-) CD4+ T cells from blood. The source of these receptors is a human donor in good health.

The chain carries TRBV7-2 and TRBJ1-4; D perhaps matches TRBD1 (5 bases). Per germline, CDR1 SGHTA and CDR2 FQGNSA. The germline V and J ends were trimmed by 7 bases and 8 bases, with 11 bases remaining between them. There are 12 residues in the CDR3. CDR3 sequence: CASTYGGEKLFF. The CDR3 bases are TGTGCCAGCACCTATGGGGGGGAAAAACTGTTTTTT. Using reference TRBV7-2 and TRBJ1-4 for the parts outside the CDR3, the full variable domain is GAGVSQSPSNKVTEKGKDVELRCDPISGHTALYWYRQSLGQGLEFLIYFQGNSAPDKSGLPSDRFSAERTGGSVSTLTIQRTQQEDSAVYLCASTYGGEKLFFGSGTQLSVL.

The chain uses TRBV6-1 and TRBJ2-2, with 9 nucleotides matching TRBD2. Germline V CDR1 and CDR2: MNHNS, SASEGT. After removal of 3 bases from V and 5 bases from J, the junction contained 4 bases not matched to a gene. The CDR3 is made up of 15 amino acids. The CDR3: CASSDETSGTGELFF. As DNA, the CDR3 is TGTGCCAGCAGTGATGAGACTAGCGGTACCGGGGAGCTGTTTTTT.

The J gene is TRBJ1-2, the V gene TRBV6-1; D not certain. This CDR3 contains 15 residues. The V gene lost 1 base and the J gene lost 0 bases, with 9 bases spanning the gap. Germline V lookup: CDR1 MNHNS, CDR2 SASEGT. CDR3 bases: TGTGCCAGCAGTGAAGTTACACGGACTAACTATGGCTACACCTTC. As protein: CASSEVTRTNYGYTF.

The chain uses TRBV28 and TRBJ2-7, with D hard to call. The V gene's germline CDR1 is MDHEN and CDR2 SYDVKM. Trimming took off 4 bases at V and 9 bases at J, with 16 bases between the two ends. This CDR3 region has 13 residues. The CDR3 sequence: CASSSTSVKWQYF. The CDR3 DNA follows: TGTGCCAGCAGTTCCACCTCAGTGAAGTGGCAGTACTTC.

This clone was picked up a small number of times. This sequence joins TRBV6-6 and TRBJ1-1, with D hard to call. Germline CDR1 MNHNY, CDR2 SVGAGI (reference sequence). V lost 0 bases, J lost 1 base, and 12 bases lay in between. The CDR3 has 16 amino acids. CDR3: CASSYSPSEGNTEAFF. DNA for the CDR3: TGTGCCAGCAGTTACTCTCCCTCAGAGGGGAACACTGAAGCTTTCTTT.

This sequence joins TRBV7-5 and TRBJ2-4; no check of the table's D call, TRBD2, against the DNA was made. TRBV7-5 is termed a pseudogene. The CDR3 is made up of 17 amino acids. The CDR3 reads CARSVIPPGGRKNIQYF. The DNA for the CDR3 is TGTGCCAGAAGCGTCATTCCCCCGGGAGGGAGAAAAAACATTCAGTACTTC.

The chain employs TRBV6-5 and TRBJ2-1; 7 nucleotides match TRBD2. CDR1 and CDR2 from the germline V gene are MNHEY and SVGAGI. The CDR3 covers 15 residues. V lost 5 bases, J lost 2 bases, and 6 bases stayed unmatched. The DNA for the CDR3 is TGTGCCAGCAGTACGAGACTAGCCCCCTACAATGAGCAGTTCTTC. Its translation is CASSTRLAPYNEQFF.

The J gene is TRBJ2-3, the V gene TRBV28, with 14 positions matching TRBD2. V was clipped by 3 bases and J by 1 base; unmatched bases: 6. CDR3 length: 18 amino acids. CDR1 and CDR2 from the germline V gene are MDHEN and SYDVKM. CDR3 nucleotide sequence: TGTGCCAGCAGTTTTACGGGACTAGCGGGAGTGGGCACAGATACGCAGTATTTT. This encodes CASSFTGLAGVGTDTQYF.

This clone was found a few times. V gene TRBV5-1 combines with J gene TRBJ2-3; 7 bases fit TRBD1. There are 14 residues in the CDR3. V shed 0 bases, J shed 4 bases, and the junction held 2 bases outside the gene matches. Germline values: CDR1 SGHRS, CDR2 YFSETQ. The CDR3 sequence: CASSLGQGADTQYF. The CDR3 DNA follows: TGCGCCAGCAGCTTGGGACAGGGAGCAGATACGCAGTATTTT.

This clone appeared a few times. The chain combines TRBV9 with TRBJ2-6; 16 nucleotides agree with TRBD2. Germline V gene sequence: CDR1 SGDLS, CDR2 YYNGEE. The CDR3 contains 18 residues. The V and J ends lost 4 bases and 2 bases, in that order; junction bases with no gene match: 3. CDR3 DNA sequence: TGTGCCAGCAGCCCGGGACTAGCGGGGGGGACTGGGGCCAACGTCCTGACTTTC. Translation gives CASSPGLAGGTGANVLTF.

DNA for the CDR3: TGTGCCAGCAGCCAATACGGGACGTATTTAGCCAAAAACATTCAGTACTTC. This translates into CASSQYGTYLAKNIQYF. This chain connects TRBV7-9 to TRBJ2-4; the D gene could be TRBD1 or TRBD2 (5 bases each). V shed 5 bases and J shed 0 bases, with 17 bases lying between them. The CDR3 is 17 residues long. Germline values: CDR1 SEHNR, CDR2 FQNEAQ (reference sequence).

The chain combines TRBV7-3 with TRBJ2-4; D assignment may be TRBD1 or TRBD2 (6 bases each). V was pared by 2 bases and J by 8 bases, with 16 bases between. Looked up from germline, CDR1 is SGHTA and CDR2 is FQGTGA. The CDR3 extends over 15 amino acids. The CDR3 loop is CASSLRHGGGDIQYF. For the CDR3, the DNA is TGTGCCAGCAGCTTACGTCACGGGGGCGGGGACATTCAGTACTTC.

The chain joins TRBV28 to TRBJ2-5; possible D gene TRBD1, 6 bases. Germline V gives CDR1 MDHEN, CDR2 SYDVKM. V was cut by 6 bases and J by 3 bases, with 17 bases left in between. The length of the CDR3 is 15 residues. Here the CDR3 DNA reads TGTGCCAGCAGCTCCTCCGGGACACTTAAAGAGACCCAGTACTTC. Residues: CASSSSGTLKETQYF.

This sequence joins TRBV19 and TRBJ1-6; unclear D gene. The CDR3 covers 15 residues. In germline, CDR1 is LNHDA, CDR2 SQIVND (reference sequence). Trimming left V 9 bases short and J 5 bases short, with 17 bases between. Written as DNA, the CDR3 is TGTGCCAGCTCCCGACCCGGGAGCCATAATTCACCCCTCCACTTT. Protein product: CASSRPGSHNSPLHF.

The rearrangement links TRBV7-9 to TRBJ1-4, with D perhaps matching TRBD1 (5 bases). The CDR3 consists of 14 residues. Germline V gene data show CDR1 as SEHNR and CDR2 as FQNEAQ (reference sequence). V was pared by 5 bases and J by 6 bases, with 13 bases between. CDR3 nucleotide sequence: TGTGCCAGCAGCCTAACGGTAGGGGATGAAAAACTGTTTTTT. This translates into CASSLTVGDEKLFF.

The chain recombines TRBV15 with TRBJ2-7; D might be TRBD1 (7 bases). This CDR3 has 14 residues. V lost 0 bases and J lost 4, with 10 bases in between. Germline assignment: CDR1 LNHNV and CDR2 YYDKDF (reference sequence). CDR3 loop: CATSRETGTYEQYF. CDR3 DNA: TGTGCCACCAGCAGAGAGACAGGGACTTACGAGCAGTACTTC.

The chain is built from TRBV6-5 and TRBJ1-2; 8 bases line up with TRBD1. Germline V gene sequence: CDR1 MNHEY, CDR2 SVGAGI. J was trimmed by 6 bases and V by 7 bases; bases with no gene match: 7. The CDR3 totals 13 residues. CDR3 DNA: TGTGCCAGCACCCGGGACAGGACCAATGGCTACACCTTC. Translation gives CASTRDRTNGYTF.

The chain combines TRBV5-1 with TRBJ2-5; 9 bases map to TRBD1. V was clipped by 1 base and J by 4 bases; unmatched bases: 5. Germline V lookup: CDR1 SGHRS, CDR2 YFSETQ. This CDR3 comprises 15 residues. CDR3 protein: CASSLRTGDGETQYF. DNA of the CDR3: TGCGCCAGCAGCTTGCGGACAGGGGACGGAGAGACCCAGTACTTC.

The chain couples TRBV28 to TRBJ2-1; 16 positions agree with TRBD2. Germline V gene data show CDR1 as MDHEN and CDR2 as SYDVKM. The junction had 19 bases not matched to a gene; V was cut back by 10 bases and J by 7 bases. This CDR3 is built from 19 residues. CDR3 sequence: CANKGLAGGPIDPGNEQFF. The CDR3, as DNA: TGTGCCAACAAGGGACTAGCGGGGGGGCCTATCGATCCGGGGAATGAGCAGTTCTTC.

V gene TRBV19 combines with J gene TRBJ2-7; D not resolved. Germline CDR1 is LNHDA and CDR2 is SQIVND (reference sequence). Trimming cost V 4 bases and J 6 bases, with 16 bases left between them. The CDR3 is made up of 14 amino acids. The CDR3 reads CASSSPSPRVEQYF. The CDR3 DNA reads TGTGCCAGTAGTAGCCCCTCCCCACGGGTCGAGCAGTACTTC.

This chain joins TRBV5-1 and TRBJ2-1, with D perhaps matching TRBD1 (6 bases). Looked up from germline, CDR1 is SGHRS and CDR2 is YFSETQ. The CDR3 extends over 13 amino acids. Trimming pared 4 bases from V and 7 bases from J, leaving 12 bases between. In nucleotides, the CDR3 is TGCGCCAGCAGCCCCGATGGACAGAATGAGCAGTTCTTC. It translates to CASSPDGQNEQFF.

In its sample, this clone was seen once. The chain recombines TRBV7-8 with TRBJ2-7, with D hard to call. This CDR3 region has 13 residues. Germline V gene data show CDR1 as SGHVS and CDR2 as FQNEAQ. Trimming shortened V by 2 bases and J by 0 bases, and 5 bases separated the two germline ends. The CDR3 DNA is TGTGCCAGCAGCTTACCCAGCTCCTACGAGCAGTACTTC. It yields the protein CASSLPSSYEQYF.

CDR3 amino acids: CASSPERLAGSEQFF. Written as DNA, the CDR3 is TGTGCCAGCAGCCCTGAACGACTAGCGGGAAGCGAGCAGTTCTTC. This chain connects TRBV7-2 to TRBJ2-1; 11 bases map to TRBD2. The CDR3 covers 15 residues. With 5 bases clipped from V and 10 bases from J, the junction kept 10 bases outside the gene matches. Looked up from germline, CDR1 is SGHTA and CDR2 is FQGNSA. The entire variable domain, with the rest obtained from reference TRBV7-2 and TRBJ2-1, is as follows: GAGVSQSPSNKVTEKGKDVELRCDPISGHTALYWYRQSLGQGLEFLIYFQGNSAPDKSGLPSDRFSAERTGGSVSTLTIQRTQQEDSAVYLCASSPERLAGSEQFFGPGTRLTVL.

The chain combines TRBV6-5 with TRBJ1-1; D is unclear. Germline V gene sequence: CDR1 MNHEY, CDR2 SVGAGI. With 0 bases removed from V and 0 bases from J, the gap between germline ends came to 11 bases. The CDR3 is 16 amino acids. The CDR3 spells CASSYSTPGMNTEAFF. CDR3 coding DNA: TGTGCCAGCAGTTACTCGACCCCCGGGATGAACACTGAAGCTTTCTTT.

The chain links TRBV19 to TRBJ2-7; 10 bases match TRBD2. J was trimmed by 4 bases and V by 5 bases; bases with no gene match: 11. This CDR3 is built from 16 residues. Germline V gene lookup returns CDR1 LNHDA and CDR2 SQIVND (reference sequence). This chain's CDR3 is CASSSGTSGNRYEQYF. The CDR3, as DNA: TGTGCCAGTAGTTCCGGTACTAGCGGGAATCGGTACGAGCAGTACTTC.

DNA of the CDR3: TGTGCCTGGAGTGGACCCCGGGGGGGAGGGAATGAGCAGTTCTTC. As protein: CAWSGPRGGGNEQFF. This sequence joins TRBV30 and TRBJ2-1, with 8 bases lining up with TRBD2. Germline loops: CDR1 GTSNPN, CDR2 SVGIG (reference sequence). The CDR3 runs to 15 residues. Trimming removed 1 base from V and 7 bases from J; junction bases left unmatched: 9.

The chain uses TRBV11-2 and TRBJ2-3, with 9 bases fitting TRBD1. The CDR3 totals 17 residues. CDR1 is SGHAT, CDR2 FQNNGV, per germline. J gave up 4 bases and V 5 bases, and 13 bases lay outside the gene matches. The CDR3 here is CASSPLRGQGISDTQYF. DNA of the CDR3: TGTGCCAGCAGCCCTCTTAGGGGACAGGGAATTTCAGATACGCAGTATTTT.

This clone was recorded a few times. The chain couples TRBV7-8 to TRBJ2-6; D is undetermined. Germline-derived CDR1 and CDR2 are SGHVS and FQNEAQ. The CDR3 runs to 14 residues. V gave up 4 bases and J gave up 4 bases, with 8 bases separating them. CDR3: CASSSTSGANVLTF. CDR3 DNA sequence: TGTGCCAGCAGCTCTACTTCCGGGGCCAACGTCCTGACTTTC.

CDR3 nucleotide sequence: TGTGCCAGCAGGCGAAGAAGTGGCTACACCTTC. This translates into CASRRRSGYTF. V gene TRBV7-2 combines with J gene TRBJ1-2; D unresolved. Per the germline V gene, CDR1 is SGHTA and CDR2 is FQGNSA. V gave up 6 bases and J gave up 7 bases, with 9 bases separating them. This CDR3 region has 11 residues. Full variable domain (remainder filled in from reference TRBV7-2 and TRBJ1-2): GAGVSQSPSNKVTEKGKDVELRCDPISGHTALYWYRQSLGQGLEFLIYFQGNSAPDKSGLPSDRFSAERTGGSVSTLTIQRTQQEDSAVYLCASRRRSGYTFGSGTRLTVV.

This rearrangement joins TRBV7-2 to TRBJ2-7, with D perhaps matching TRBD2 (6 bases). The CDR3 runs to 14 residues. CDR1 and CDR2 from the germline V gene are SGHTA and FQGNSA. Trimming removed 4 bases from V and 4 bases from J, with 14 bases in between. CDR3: CASSSGRGRYEQYF. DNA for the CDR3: TGTGCCAGCAGCTCCGGGCGGGGAAGATACGAGCAGTACTTC.

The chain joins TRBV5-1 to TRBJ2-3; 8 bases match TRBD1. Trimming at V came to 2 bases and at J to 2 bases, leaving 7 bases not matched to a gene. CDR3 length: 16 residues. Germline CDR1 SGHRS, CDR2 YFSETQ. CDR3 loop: CASSLHTGGTTDTQYF. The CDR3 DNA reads TGCGCCAGCAGCTTACATACAGGGGGAACCACAGATACGCAGTATTTT.

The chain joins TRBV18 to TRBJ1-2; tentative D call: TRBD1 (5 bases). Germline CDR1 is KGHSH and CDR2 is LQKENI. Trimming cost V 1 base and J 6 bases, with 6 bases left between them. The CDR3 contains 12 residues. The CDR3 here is CASSPRGDGYTF. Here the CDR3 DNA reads TGTGCCAGCTCACCACGAGGGGATGGCTACACCTTC.